This TCR beta chain was documented in a study of cytotoxic CD8 clonotypes in ibrutinib-treated CLL. CDR1 and CDR2 from the germline V gene are MNHEY and SVGAGI. The CDR3 consists of 13 residues. V was shortened by 5 bases and J by 3 bases, with 10 bases between the two germline ends. Only in-frame clones appear in the TCRdb table, and some are missing; sequencing was by immunoSEQ multiplex PCR. Of about 200,000 clones in the sample, roughly 72% are singletons; the top ten hold 13%. This TCR was sampled from a human donor with chronic lymphocytic leukemia. V is TRBV6-5 and J is TRBJ1-2; maybe TRBD1 (6 bases). This sample comprised PBMCs, obtained after 24 months of ibrutinib treatment. The CDR3, as DNA: TGTGCCAGCAGTGAAGGGGGGTACTATGGCTACACCTTC. Translation gives CASSEGGYYGYTF.